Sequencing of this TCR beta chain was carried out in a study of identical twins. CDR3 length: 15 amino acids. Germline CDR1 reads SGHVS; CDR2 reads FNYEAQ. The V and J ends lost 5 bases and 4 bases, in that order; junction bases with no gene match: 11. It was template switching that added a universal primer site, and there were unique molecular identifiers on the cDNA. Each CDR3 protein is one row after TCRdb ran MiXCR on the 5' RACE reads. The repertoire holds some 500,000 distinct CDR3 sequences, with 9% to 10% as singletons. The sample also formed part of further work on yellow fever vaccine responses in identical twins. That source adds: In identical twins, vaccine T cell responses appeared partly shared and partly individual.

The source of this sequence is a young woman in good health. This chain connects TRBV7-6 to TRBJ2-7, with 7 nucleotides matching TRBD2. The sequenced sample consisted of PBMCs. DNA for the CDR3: TGTGCCAGCAGCCTCAGACCGCGGGAGCGGTACGAGCAGTACTTC. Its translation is CASSLRPRERYEQYF.